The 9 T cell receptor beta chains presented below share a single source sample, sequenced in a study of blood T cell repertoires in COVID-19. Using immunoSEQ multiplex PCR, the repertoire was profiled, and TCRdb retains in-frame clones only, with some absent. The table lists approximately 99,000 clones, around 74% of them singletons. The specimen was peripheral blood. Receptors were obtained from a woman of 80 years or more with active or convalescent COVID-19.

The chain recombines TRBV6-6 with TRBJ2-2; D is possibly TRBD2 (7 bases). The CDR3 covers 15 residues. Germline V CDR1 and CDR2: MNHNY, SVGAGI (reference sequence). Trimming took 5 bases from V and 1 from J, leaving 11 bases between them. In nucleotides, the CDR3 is TGTGCCAGCAGTAATAGGGGGGGGAACACCGGGGAGCTGTTTTTT. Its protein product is CASSNRGGNTGELFF.

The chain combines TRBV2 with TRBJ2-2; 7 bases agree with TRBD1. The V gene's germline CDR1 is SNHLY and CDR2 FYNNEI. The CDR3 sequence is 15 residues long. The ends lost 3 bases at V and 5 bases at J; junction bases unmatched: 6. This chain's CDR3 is CASSDNRGPTGELFF. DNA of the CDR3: TGTGCCAGCAGTGATAATAGGGGGCCGACCGGGGAGCTGTTTTTT. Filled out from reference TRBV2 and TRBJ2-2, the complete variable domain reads EPEVTQTPSHQVTQMGQEVILRCVPISNHLYFYWYRQILGQKVEFLVSFYNNEISEKSEIFDDQFSVERPDGSNFTLKIRSTKLEDSAMYFCASSDNRGPTGELFFGEGSRLTVL.

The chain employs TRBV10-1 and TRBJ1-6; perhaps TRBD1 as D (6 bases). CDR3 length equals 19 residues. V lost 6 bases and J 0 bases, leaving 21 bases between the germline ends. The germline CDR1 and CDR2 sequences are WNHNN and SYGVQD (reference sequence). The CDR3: CASSPPITGPSSYNSPLHF. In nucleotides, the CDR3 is TGCGCCAGCAGCCCCCCCATTACAGGGCCATCCTCCTATAATTCACCCCTCCACTTT.

Here the CDR3 reads CATPDREAFF. The CDR3 DNA reads TGTGCCACCCCGGACAGGGAAGCTTTCTTT. The V gene is TRBV12-3 or TRBV12-4, the J gene TRBJ1-1; the match to TRBD1 covers 7 bases. Trimming at V came to 10 bases and at J to 8 bases, leaving 4 bases not matched to a gene. CDR3 length: 10 residues.

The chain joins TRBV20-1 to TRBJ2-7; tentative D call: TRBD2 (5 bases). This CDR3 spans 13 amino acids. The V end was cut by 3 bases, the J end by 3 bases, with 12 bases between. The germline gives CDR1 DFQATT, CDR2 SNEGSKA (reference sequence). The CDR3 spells CSASRGNNYEQYF. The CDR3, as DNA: TGCAGTGCTAGTCGGGGAAACAACTACGAGCAGTACTTC.

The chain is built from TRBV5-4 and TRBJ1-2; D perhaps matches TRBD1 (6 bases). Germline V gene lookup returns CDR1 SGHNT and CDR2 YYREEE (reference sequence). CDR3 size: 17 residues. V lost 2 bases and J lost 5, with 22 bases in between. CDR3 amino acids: CASSFGDKKSLRYGYTF. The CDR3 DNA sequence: TGTGCCAGCAGCTTTGGGGACAAAAAATCTCTCCGGTATGGCTACACCTTC.

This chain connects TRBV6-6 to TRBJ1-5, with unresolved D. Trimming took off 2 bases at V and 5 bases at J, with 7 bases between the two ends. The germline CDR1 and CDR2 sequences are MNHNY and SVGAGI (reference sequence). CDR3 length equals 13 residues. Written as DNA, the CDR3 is TGTGCCAGCAGTTACGCTCGGGATCAGCCCCAGCATTTT. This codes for CASSYARDQPQHF.

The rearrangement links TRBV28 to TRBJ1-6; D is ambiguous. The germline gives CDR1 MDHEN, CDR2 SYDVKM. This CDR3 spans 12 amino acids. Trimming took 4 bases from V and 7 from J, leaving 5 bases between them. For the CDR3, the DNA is TGTGCCAGCAGTTCAGGCAATTCACCCCTCCACTTT. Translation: CASSSGNSPLHF.

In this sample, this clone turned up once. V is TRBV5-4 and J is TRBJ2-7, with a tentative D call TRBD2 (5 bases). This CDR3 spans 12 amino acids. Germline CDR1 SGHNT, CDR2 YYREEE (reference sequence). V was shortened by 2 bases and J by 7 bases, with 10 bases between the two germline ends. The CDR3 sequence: CASSLISGEQYF. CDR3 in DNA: TGTGCCAGCAGCTTAATCTCGGGGGAGCAGTACTTC. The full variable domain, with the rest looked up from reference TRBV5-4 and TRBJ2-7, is ETGVTQSPTHLIKTRGQQVTLRCSSQSGHNTVSWYQQALGQGPQFIFQYYREEENGRGNFPPRFSGLQFPNYSSELNVNALELDDSALYLCASSLISGEQYFGPGTRLTVT.